These 26 T cell receptor beta chains were sequenced from one sample in a study of CD8+CD57+ T cells in acquired aplastic anemia. According to the study, genomic DNA was the template for TCR beta VDJ and CDR3 profiling. From the reads, TCRdb called clonotypes with MiXCR, one entry per CDR3 protein. The sample has fewer than 200,000 distinct CDR3 sequences, 60% to 80% seen once. Sequencing was done on patients that had shown CD8+CD57+ cell expansion by flow cytometry. The sequenced sample consisted of sorted CD4+, CD8+, or CD8+CD57+ T cells (not recorded which) from PBMCs. All receptors derive from a human donor with aplastic anemia.

This clonotype was detected once. The V call is TRBV2, the J call TRBJ2-1, with 8 bases that match TRBD2. The CDR3 runs to 15 residues. Germline lookup yields CDR1 SNHLY and CDR2 FYNNEI. V was pared by 4 bases and J by 4 bases, with 6 bases of the junction left unmatched. The CDR3 protein is CASSATGGVYNEQFF. In nucleotides, the CDR3 is TGTGCCAGCAGTGCGACGGGGGGGGTGTACAATGAGCAGTTCTTC.

Note on this clonotype: This may be a read error, as it is one base from a much larger clone. The rearrangement joins TRBV20-1 to TRBJ1-1, with D perhaps matching TRBD1 (5 bases). The germline V gene has CDR1 DFQATT and CDR2 SNEGSKA (reference sequence). The CDR3 is 15 amino acids. Trimming took off 3 bases at V and 5 bases at J, with 19 bases between the two ends. The CDR3 reads CSARGVDAADTEAFF. The DNA for the CDR3 is TGCAGTGCTAGGGGGGTGGACGCCGCGGATACTGAAGCTTTCTTT.

This chain connects TRBV12-3 or TRBV12-4 to TRBJ2-2; D not certain. The CDR3 has 12 amino acids. V was shortened by 5 bases and J by 5 bases, with 6 bases between the two germline ends. The CDR3 DNA is TGTGCCAGCAGTCAAGGGACCGGGGAGCTGTTTTTT. Its protein is CASSQGTGELFF.

V and J are TRBV10-3 and TRBJ1-1; D is unresolved. The CDR3 runs 15 residues. V was trimmed by 4 bases and J by 2 bases, leaving 14 bases between them. Germline V gives CDR1 ENHRY, CDR2 SYGVKD. CDR3 residues: CAISGSGGGNTEAFF. Written as DNA, the CDR3 is TGTGCCATCAGTGGCTCCGGTGGCGGCAACACTGAAGCTTTCTTT.

This rearrangement joins TRBV6-5 to TRBJ2-7; possible D gene TRBD2, 5 bases. Per germline, CDR1 MNHEY and CDR2 SVGAGI. This CDR3 region has 12 residues. V gave up 7 bases and J gave up 6 bases, with 13 bases separating them. This chain's CDR3 is CASTRAISEQYF. The CDR3 coding sequence is TGTGCCAGCACGAGGGCAATCTCCGAGCAGTACTTC.

This clonotype was detected only a few times. V is TRBV29-1 and J is TRBJ2-5; 10 bases fit TRBD1. The germline V gene has CDR1 SQVTM and CDR2 ANQGSEA. The trim removed 5 bases at V and 5 bases at J, leaving 5 bases unmatched. This CDR3 has 13 amino acids. CDR3 protein: CSVPGQGTETQYF. DNA of the CDR3: TGCAGCGTTCCGGGACAGGGGACGGAGACCCAGTACTTC.

The chain recombines TRBV12-3 or TRBV12-4 with TRBJ2-7; 10 bases fit TRBD1. The CDR3 has 15 amino acids. J lost 5 bases, V lost 1 base, and 5 bases had no gene match. The CDR3 sequence is CASSLEGTGVNEQYF. CDR3 in DNA: TGTGCCAGCAGTTTAGAGGGGACAGGGGTCAACGAGCAGTACTTC.

This clonotype was found a few times. The rearrangement joins TRBV10-3 to TRBJ1-6; 8 bases map to TRBD1. This CDR3 is built from 14 residues. V shed 8 bases and J 7 bases; nucleotides not matched to a gene: 7. The germline gives CDR1 ENHRY, CDR2 SYGVKD. The CDR3 DNA reads TGTGCCATCGCTGGGACAGGTGGGAATTCACCCCTCCACTTT. Protein product: CAIAGTGGNSPLHF.

The chain uses TRBV7-9 and TRBJ2-5; 7 bases align to TRBD1. The CDR3 consists of 14 residues. V lost 3 bases, J lost 1 base, and 2 bases stayed unmatched. Germline V gene sequence: CDR1 SEHNR, CDR2 FQNEAQ (reference sequence). Here the CDR3 DNA reads TGTGCCAGCAGCTTGGACAGGACCCAAGAGACCCAGTACTTC. Its translation is CASSLDRTQETQYF.

The chain links TRBV14 to TRBJ2-3; unclear D gene. The ends were cut back, 1 base at V and 4 bases at J, with 3 bases in the middle. CDR3 size: 12 residues. The germline CDR1 and CDR2 sequences are SGHDN and FVKESK. The CDR3 loop is CASSQAPDTQYF. CDR3 sequence (DNA): TGTGCCAGCAGCCAAGCCCCAGATACGCAGTATTTT.

This sequence joins TRBV2 and TRBJ1-3; tentative D call: TRBD1 (6 bases). Germline-derived CDR1 and CDR2 are SNHLY and FYNNEI. The CDR3 has 14 amino acids. Trimming left V 7 bases short and J 3 bases short, with 13 bases between. CDR3 region: CASKDRPNGNTIYF. CDR3 bases: TGTGCCAGCAAAGACAGGCCCAATGGAAACACCATATATTTT.

This clonotype was detected a few times. The chain combines TRBV29-1 with TRBJ2-7; D is undetermined. This CDR3 region has 13 residues. The ends were cut back, 3 bases at V and 0 bases at J, with 9 bases in the middle. Germline V gives CDR1 SQVTM, CDR2 ANQGSEA. CDR3 bases: TGCAGCGTTGAGTTCCTCAGCTCCTACGAGCAGTACTTC. Translating gives CSVEFLSSYEQYF.

V is TRBV29-1 and J is TRBJ2-4; the D gene could be TRBD1 or TRBD2 (5 bases each). Trimming stripped 4 bases from V and 4 bases from J, with 14 bases between. The germline V gene encodes CDR1 SQVTM and CDR2 ANQGSEA. There are 14 residues in the CDR3. The CDR3 is CSVAVGREKNIQYF. The CDR3 bases are TGCAGCGTTGCCGTGGGCAGGGAGAAAAACATTCAGTACTTC. The full variable domain, in which reference TRBV29-1 and TRBJ2-4 provide the parts outside the CDR3, is SAVISQKPSRDICQRGTSLTIQCQVDSQVTMMFWYRQQPGQSLTLIATANQGSEATYESGFVIDKFPISRPNLTFSTLTVSNMSPEDSSIYLCSVAVGREKNIQYFGAGTRLSVL.

CDR3 DNA sequence: TGCAGTGCTAACCGACTAGCGGGGAGCTCCTACGAGCAGTACTTC. Amino acids: CSANRLAGSSYEQYF. The rearrangement uses TRBV20-1 and TRBJ2-7; 11 bases map to TRBD2. The CDR3 is made up of 15 amino acids. Germline V gene data show CDR1 as DFQATT and CDR2 as SNEGSKA (reference sequence). With V trimmed by 4 bases and J by 0 bases, 5 bases remained unmatched.

This clonotype was counted only a few times. The chain joins TRBV19 to TRBJ1-6; D is ambiguous. Germline V gene data show CDR1 as LNHDA and CDR2 as SQIVND (reference sequence). This CDR3 is built from 12 residues. With 6 bases removed from V and 10 bases from J, the gap between germline ends came to 10 bases. Here the CDR3 DNA reads TGTGCCAGTAGAGCACGCGAATCACCCCTCCACTTT. Translated, it gives CASRARESPLHF.

This chain joins TRBV4-3 and TRBJ2-7, with unresolved D. The CDR3 covers 14 residues. Trimming cost V 0 bases and J 3 bases, with 9 bases left between them. The germline CDR1 and CDR2 sequences are LGHNA and YSLEER. The CDR3 here is CASSQEGSYYEQYF. The CDR3 region has the DNA TGCGCCAGCAGCCAAGAGGGGTCCTACTACGAGCAGTACTTC.

The chain is built from TRBV6-9 and TRBJ2-7; no reliable D call. The V and J ends lost 5 bases and 3 bases respectively, with 14 bases between them. Germline V gene sequence: CDR1 MNHGY, CDR2 SVAAGI. The length of the CDR3 is 14 residues. DNA for the CDR3: TGTGCCAGCAGTGAACGGACCAAGGTCTACGAGCAGTACTTC. This codes for CASSERTKVYEQYF.

This clonotype was seen many times. The chain has TRBV9 and TRBJ1-4; D is uncertain. CDR3 length: 17 amino acids. The germline V gene has CDR1 SGDLS and CDR2 YYNGEE. Trimming cost V 4 bases and J 2 bases, with 18 bases left between them. CDR3 protein: CASSPLGPWWTNEKLFF. In DNA form, the CDR3 reads TGTGCCAGCAGCCCTTTAGGTCCTTGGTGGACTAATGAAAAACTGTTTTTT.

Here the CDR3 reads CATSESGTSGRAAQFF. CDR3 nucleotide sequence: TGTGCCACCAGTGAATCCGGGACTAGCGGGAGGGCGGCGCAGTTCTTC. V is TRBV24-1 and J is TRBJ2-1; 16 bases line up with TRBD2. The CDR3 loop spans 16 amino acids. V lost 4 bases to trimming and J lost 12 bases; unmatched junction nucleotides: 8. Germline-derived CDR1 and CDR2 are KGHDR and SFDVKD.

The rearrangement links TRBV7-8 to TRBJ2-7; 15 nucleotides align to TRBD2. Trimming took 6 bases from V and 3 from J; bases not matched to a gene: 3. This CDR3 is 15 amino acids long. The germline CDR1 and CDR2 sequences are SGHVS and FQNEAQ. CDR3 coding DNA: TGTGCCAGCAGGGGGGGACTAGCGGGGGGCTACGAGCAGTACTTC. Translating gives CASRGGLAGGYEQYF. The variable domain in full, completed from reference TRBV7-8 and TRBJ2-7, reads GAGVSQSPRYKVAKRGQDVALRCDPISGHVSLFWYQQALGQGPEFLTYFQNEAQLDKSGLPSDRFFAERPEGSVSTLKIQRTQQEDSAVYLCASRGGLAGGYEQYFGPGTRLTVT.

The chain is built from TRBV3-1 and TRBJ2-5; maybe TRBD1 (6 bases). The CDR3 is made up of 15 amino acids. V was pared by 3 bases and J by 7 bases, with 18 bases between. Germline CDR1 and CDR2: LGHDT and YNNKEL (reference sequence). The CDR3 bases are TGTGCCAGCAGCCAGCAGGGGACACAGAGTGGGACCCAGTACTTC. Amino acids: CASSQQGTQSGTQYF.

This chain joins TRBV20-1 and TRBJ2-1; 7 bases agree with TRBD1. The CDR3 length is 15 residues. The ends lost 6 bases at V and 8 bases at J; junction bases unmatched: 16. Germline CDR1 and CDR2: DFQATT and SNEGSKA (reference sequence). CDR3 DNA sequence: TGCAGTGCCAATAGTAACAGGGGAATGGGCTATGAGCAGTTCTTC. Translated: CSANSNRGMGYEQFF.

This clonotype was seen only a few times. The CDR3 nucleotides read TGTGCCATCAGTGACTATGGTCCCGGGGAGACCCAGTACTTC. This translates into CAISDYGPGETQYF. The chain combines TRBV10-3 with TRBJ2-5; D gene uncertain. Germline CDR1 ENHRY, CDR2 SYGVKD. This CDR3 is built from 14 residues. Trimming shortened V by 3 bases and J by 5 bases, and 13 bases separated the two germline ends.

The chain combines TRBV7-2 with TRBJ2-3; 11 bases fit TRBD2. J lost 2 bases, V lost 5 bases, and 15 bases had no gene match. CDR1 is SGHTA and CDR2 is FQGNSA in the germline V gene. The CDR3 length is 19 residues. Written as DNA, the CDR3 is TGTGCCAGCAGCCCACTCCCCGGGACTAGCGGTTTTTCCACAGATACGCAGTATTTT. Protein product: CASSPLPGTSGFSTDTQYF.

The V call is TRBV29-1, the J call TRBJ1-2; 9 bases map to TRBD1. Per the germline V gene, CDR1 is SQVTM and CDR2 is ANQGSEA. Trimming cost V 6 bases and J 3 bases; bases outside gene matches: 8. The CDR3 sequence is 14 residues long. The CDR3 bases are TGCAGCGTCGACGGACAGGGGAGGGACTATGGCTACACCTTC. This translates into CSVDGQGRDYGYTF. The whole variable domain, remainder taken from reference TRBV29-1 and TRBJ1-2, is SAVISQKPSRDICQRGTSLTIQCQVDSQVTMMFWYRQQPGQSLTLIATANQGSEATYESGFVIDKFPISRPNLTFSTLTVSNMSPEDSSIYLCSVDGQGRDYGYTFGSGTRLTVV.

This chain links TRBV24-1 with TRBJ2-7; 10 bases line up with TRBD1. Per germline, CDR1 KGHDR and CDR2 SFDVKD. The trim removed 8 bases at V and 3 bases at J, leaving 3 bases unmatched. The CDR3 is 13 residues long. The CDR3 reads CATTGTGDYEQYF. CDR3 in DNA: TGTGCCACCACCGGGACAGGGGACTACGAGCAGTACTTC.